This TCR beta chain was profiled in a study of siplizumab effects on memory and regulatory T cells. Study-wide findings and caveats: Only a minority of proliferating CD4+ or CD8+ clones had an assignable naive or memory phenotype, with roughly 75-96% lacking one. The mapping of alloreactive clones to unstimulated subsets covered only a minor fraction of them.

The ends were cut back, 4 bases at V and 0 bases at J, with 16 bases in the middle. CDR3 length: 17 amino acids. Germline V gene data show CDR1 as GTSNPN and CDR2 as SVGIG (reference sequence). Comments on this clone: No antigen is known for it.

Each sample contributed 75,000 to 100,000 TCR templates to the assay. Profiling relied on immunoSEQ multiplex PCR, and the TCRdb table lists in-frame clones only, not all of them. The sample comprises several thousand clones, about 60% of which are singletons, and approximately 15% rests with the top ten. The gene calls are TRBV30 and TRBJ1-6; unclear D gene. The origin of this receptor is a human donor in good health. The sequenced sample consisted of effector memory CD8+ T cells sorted from blood. Regarding subset: unstimulated CD8+ effector memory T cells. The CDR3 sequence: CAWTPSLPSSYNSPLHF. As DNA, the CDR3 is TGTGCCTGGACTCCGTCCCTACCTAGCTCCTATAATTCACCCCTCCACTTT.